Given below is one TCR beta chain in context. Its antigen is currently unknown. The record originates from a study of vaccination effects on CD4 cells after COVID-19. Whole-study context: Two doses of BNT162b2 or mRNA-1273 vaccine were administered to participants.

Study conclusions and caveats: Among infection- and vaccine-induced clones, marked clonal contraction occurred late after vaccination.

Expansion with viral peptide pools was applied to antigen-specific CD4+ T cells by the ViraFEST assay prior to sequencing. Culturing for around eleven days preceded CD4+ T cell isolation. Vaccine recipients had no previous SARS-CoV-2 infection; their nucleocapsid antibodies were negative. Wells each received under 2.5 million PBMC, cultured with 10 IU/ml IL-2 and about 9.4 ug/ml peptides. The authors replaced half the medium with IL-2 medium on days 3 and 7. Repertoires were generated with immunoSEQ multiplex PCR, while TCRdb's copy carries only in-frame clones and drops some. This table holds more than 20,000 clones, more than 70% found once. The receptor's source is a human donor who received a COVID-19 vaccine. Sample: CD4+ T cells from PBMCs cultured with HCoV-NL63 spike peptides, taken before COVID-19 vaccination.

The CDR3 is CASSPRGQGAFEQFF. The CDR3 coding sequence is TGTGCCAGCTCACCTCGTGGACAGGGGGCTTTTGAGCAGTTCTTC. The rearrangement uses TRBV18 and TRBJ2-1, with 11 nucleotides matching TRBD1. V gave up 3 bases and J gave up 9 bases; unmatched junction bases: 7. The CDR3 is made up of 15 amino acids. In germline, CDR1 is KGHSH, CDR2 LQKENI.